The 17 T cell receptor beta chains below were found in one sample sequenced in a study of T cells in Graves' hyperthyroidism and ophthalmopathy. Amplification targeted TCR beta CDR3 regions from RNA transcripts. During a first-round RT-PCR of the TCR CDR3, the HTBI primer set was used. TCRdb reanalysed the multiplex PCR reads using MiXCR and keeps one entry per CDR3 protein. Here the sample spans 250,000 to 400,000 distinct CDR3 sequences, about 13% being singletons. The specimen was blood. The source is a woman aged 40 to 49 with Graves' ophthalmopathy.

This clonotype came up a few times. The chain combines TRBV19 with TRBJ2-1; weak D call: TRBD1 (6 bases). Germline CDR1 LNHDA, CDR2 SQIVND (reference sequence). CDR3 length: 13 amino acids. V was cut by 6 bases and J by 3 bases, with 9 bases left in between. As DNA, the CDR3 is TGTGCCAGTAGGAGAGGGGGCTACAATGAGCAGTTCTTC. Its protein product is CASRRGGYNEQFF.

This chain joins TRBV11-2 and TRBJ1-1; unclear D gene. Germline V gene data show CDR1 as SGHAT and CDR2 as FQNNGV. The CDR3 consists of 14 residues. V lost 2 bases to trimming and J lost 3 bases, with 10 bases between them. The CDR3 nucleotides are TGTGCCAGCAGCTTATTGGTTGGGGACACTGAAGCTTTCTTT. Protein product: CASSLLVGDTEAFF. Complete variable domain (other parts from reference TRBV11-2 and TRBJ1-1): EAGVAQSPRYKIIEKRQSVAFWCNPISGHATLYWYQQILGQGPKLLIQFQNNGVVDDSQLPKDRFSAERLKGVDSTLKIQPAKLEDSAVYLCASSLLVGDTEAFFGQGTRLTVV.

The rearrangement joins TRBV10-2 to TRBJ2-3, with D perhaps TRBD2 (6 bases). The germline CDR1 and CDR2 sequences are WSHSY and SAAADI. The ends were cut back, 3 bases at V and 1 base at J, with 14 bases in the middle. The CDR3 spans 16 residues. CDR3 sequence (DNA): TGCGCCAGCAGTGACTGGGACTCAAGGGGCACAGATACGCAGTATTTT. Amino acid sequence: CASSDWDSRGTDTQYF.

This clonotype was detected many times. The chain joins TRBV5-6 to TRBJ1-1, with a weak D call TRBD1 (6 bases). The V end lost 3 bases, the J end lost 1 base, and 16 bases lay between the germline ends. Germline-derived CDR1 and CDR2 are SGHDT and YYEEEE. The CDR3 runs 16 residues. CDR3: CASSWAQVGGNTEAFF. CDR3 DNA: TGTGCCAGCAGCTGGGCGCAGGTAGGGGGGAACACTGAAGCTTTCTTT.

This clonotype was seen repeatedly, ten times or more. The chain links TRBV30 to TRBJ1-2; no firm D call. The CDR3 spans 10 residues. Germline CDR1 GTSNPN, CDR2 SVGIG (reference sequence). Trimming took 2 bases from V and 7 from J, leaving 5 bases between them. CDR3: CAWSRPGYTF. DNA for the CDR3: TGTGCCTGGAGTCGGCCTGGCTACACCTTC.

This clonotype has a count of ten or more. CDR3 sequence (DNA): TGTGCCAGCAGCCCAGACTGGCGGGGGGCGCGTGGCTACACCTTC. Translated: CASSPDWRGARGYTF. This chain connects TRBV12-3 or TRBV12-4 to TRBJ1-2; D is possibly TRBD1 (6 bases). Trimming left V 6 bases short and J 7 bases short, with 21 bases between. This CDR3 has 15 residues.

CDR3 sequence reads: CASSRDLGLGIWNEQFF. In DNA, the CDR3 is TGTGCCAGCAGCCGAGACCTCGGACTAGGGATATGGAATGAGCAGTTCTTC. The chain carries TRBV7-9 and TRBJ2-1, with 7 positions matching TRBD2. Germline CDR1 SEHNR, CDR2 FQNEAQ (reference sequence). The CDR3 totals 17 residues. The trim removed 5 bases at V and 7 bases at J, leaving 17 bases unmatched.

This clonotype was seen a single time. V is TRBV4-1 and J is TRBJ2-3; D is unclear. CDR3 length: 14 amino acids. Deletions cut 4 bases from V and 6 bases from J, with 14 bases between. Germline CDR1 reads MGHRA; CDR2 reads YSYEKL. CDR3 sequence reads: CASSPVGPDDTQYF. The CDR3 nucleotides read TGCGCCAGCAGCCCGGTGGGCCCAGATGATACGCAGTATTTT.

The CDR3 DNA is TGTGCCAGCAGCAAGACGGGGACTACGCAAGAGACCCAGTACTTC. Its translation: CASSKTGTTQETQYF. This chain links TRBV28 with TRBJ2-5, with 7 bases lining up with TRBD2. The CDR3 is made up of 15 amino acids. Trimming at V came to 6 bases and at J to 2 bases, leaving 9 bases not matched to a gene. The germline gives CDR1 MDHEN, CDR2 SYDVKM.

This clonotype was seen ten or more times. The rearrangement links TRBV6-1 to TRBJ2-3, with D perhaps matching TRBD2 (6 bases). Per germline, CDR1 MNHNS and CDR2 SASEGT. This CDR3 region has 12 residues. The V end lost 8 bases, the J end lost 4 bases, and 10 bases lay between the germline ends. CDR3: CASGWGADTQYF. In nucleotides, the CDR3 is TGTGCCAGCGGCTGGGGGGCAGATACGCAGTATTTT.

This clonotype was found many times. V is TRBV11-3 and J is TRBJ2-7; a possible D gene is TRBD2 (6 bases). The CDR3 spans 14 residues. V was shortened by 2 bases and J by 4 bases, with 12 bases between the two germline ends. Germline CDR1 SGHNT, CDR2 YENEEA. In nucleotides, the CDR3 is TGTGCCAGCAGCTTACTCGGGGGTCGTTACGAGCAGTACTTC. Translated: CASSLLGGRYEQYF.

Regarding this clonotype: This may be a read error, as it is one base from a much larger clone. The chain's CDR3 is CASSGCPYNEQFF. CDR3 coding DNA: TGTGCCAGCAGCGGATGCCCCTACAATGAGCAGTTCTTC. This chain uses TRBV12-3 or TRBV12-4 with TRBJ2-1; D is unclear. V lost 6 bases and J 2 bases, leaving 8 bases between the germline ends. This CDR3 has 13 amino acids.

This clonotype occurred many times. V is TRBV24-1 and J is TRBJ2-3; D is undetermined. V was cut by 2 bases and J by 1 base, with 3 bases left in between. CDR1 and CDR2 (germline): KGHDR, SFDVKD. CDR3 length: 13 residues. As DNA, the CDR3 is TGTGCCACCAGTGATTGGGGCACAGATACGCAGTATTTT. Its translation: CATSDWGTDTQYF.

This clonotype occurred many times. Written as DNA, the CDR3 is TGTGCCAGCAGTTACAGGGGTGGGCGTGTCGAGCAGTACTTC. Translation: CASSYRGGRVEQYF. The chain links TRBV6-8 to TRBJ2-7; D might be TRBD1 (5 bases). Between the trimmed V and J ends, which lost 2 bases and 6 bases, there was a span of 14 bases. Germline V gene data show CDR1 as MNHGY and CDR2 as SAAAGT. The CDR3 contains 14 residues.

This clonotype occurred many times. V and J are TRBV7-8 and TRBJ2-2, with D maybe TRBD2 (5 bases). This CDR3 spans 16 amino acids. CDR1 is SGHVS, CDR2 FQNEAQ, per germline. The V and J ends lost 3 bases and 6 bases respectively, with 17 bases between them. The CDR3 DNA follows: TGTGCCAGCAGCTTCCGGACTCTCACTGTCGCCGGGGAGCTGTTTTTT. The encoded protein is CASSFRTLTVAGELFF.

This sequence joins TRBV10-2 and TRBJ1-2; D is undetermined. The CDR3 spans 14 residues. V shed 2 bases and J shed 1 base, with 8 bases lying between them. Germline V lookup: CDR1 WSHSY, CDR2 SAAADI. The CDR3 reads CASSEDFINYGYTF. The CDR3 region has the DNA TGCGCCAGCAGTGAGGACTTCATTAACTATGGCTACACCTTC.

This clonotype has a count of ten or more. The chain carries TRBV20-1 and TRBJ1-1; possibly TRBD1 for D (5 bases). Germline V gene sequence: CDR1 DFQATT, CDR2 SNEGSKA (reference sequence). Between the trimmed V and J ends, which lost 1 base and 8 bases, there was a span of 17 bases. This CDR3 spans 14 amino acids. Written as DNA, the CDR3 is TGCAGTGCTAGAGCACTCGGGGAGCAGGGAGAAGCTTTCTTT. Its protein product is CSARALGEQGEAFF.